This T cell receptor beta chain is drawn from a study of OX40 agonist ivuxolimab in advanced cancers. At the level of the study: Every 2 weeks, ivuxolimab was infused into the patients intravenously at between 0.01 and 10 mg/kg.

Excluded were patients having autoimmune disease history or systemic immunosuppression. With 4 bases removed from V and 2 bases from J, the gap between germline ends came to 11 bases. This CDR3 has 14 amino acids. Germline assignment: CDR1 SEHNR and CDR2 FQNEAQ (reference sequence). Profiling relied on immunoSEQ multiplex PCR, and the TCRdb table lists in-frame clones only, not all of them. Here the sample spans about 84,000 clones, roughly 89% being singletons. On this clone itself: What it binds is unknown.

The study's findings and limits: Determination of antigen specificity was not performed for the expanded peripheral T cells. At 0.1 to 3.0 mg/kg, CD4+ and CD8+ blood T cells expanded clonally by week 6.

The chain combines TRBV7-9 with TRBJ2-5; D remains ambiguous. The source material was CD4+ or CD8+ T cells sorted from blood, sampled in a trial of the OX40 agonist ivuxolimab. This receptor was identified in an adult with an advanced solid tumor such as melanoma, head and neck, liver or kidney cancer. CDR3 sequence: CASSYRQPQETQYF. The CDR3 DNA reads as TGTGCCAGCAGCTACCGCCAGCCACAAGAGACCCAGTACTTC.